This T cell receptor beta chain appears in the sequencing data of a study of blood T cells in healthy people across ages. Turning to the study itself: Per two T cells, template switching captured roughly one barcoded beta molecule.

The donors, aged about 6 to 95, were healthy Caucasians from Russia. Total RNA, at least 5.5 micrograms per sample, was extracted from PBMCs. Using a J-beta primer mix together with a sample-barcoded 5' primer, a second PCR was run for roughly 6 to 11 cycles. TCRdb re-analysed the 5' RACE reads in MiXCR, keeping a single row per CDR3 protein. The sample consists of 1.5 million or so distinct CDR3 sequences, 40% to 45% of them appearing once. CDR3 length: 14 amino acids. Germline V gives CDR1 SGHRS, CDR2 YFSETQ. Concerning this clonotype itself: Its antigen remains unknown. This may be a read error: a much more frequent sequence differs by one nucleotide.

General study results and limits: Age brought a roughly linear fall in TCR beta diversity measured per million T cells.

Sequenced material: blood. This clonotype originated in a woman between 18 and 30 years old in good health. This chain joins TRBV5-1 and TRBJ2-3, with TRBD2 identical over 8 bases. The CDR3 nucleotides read TGCGCCCGCAGCTACGGACTAGCAACAGATACGCAGTATTTT. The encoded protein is CARSYGLATDTQYF. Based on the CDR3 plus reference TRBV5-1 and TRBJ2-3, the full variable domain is KAGVTQTPRYLIKTRGQQVTLSCSPISGHRSVSWYQQTPGQGLQFLFEYFSETQRNKGNFPGRFSGRQFSNSRSEMNVSTLELGDSALYLCARSYGLATDTQYFGPGTRLTVL.